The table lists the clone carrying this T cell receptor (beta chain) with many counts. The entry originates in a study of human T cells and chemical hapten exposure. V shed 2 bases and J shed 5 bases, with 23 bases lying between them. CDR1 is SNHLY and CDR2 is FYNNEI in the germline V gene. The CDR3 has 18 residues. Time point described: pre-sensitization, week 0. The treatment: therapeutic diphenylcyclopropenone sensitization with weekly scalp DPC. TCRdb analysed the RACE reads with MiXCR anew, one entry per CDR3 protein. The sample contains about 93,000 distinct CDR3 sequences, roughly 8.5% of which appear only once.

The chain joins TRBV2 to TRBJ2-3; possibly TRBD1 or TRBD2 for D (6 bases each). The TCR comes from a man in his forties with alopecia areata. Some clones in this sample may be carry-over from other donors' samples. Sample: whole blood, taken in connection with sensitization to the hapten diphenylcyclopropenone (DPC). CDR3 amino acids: CASSESGGWVEAKDTQYF. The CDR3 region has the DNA TGTGCCAGCAGTGAATCCGGGGGCTGGGTAGAAGCTAAAGATACGCAGTATTTT.